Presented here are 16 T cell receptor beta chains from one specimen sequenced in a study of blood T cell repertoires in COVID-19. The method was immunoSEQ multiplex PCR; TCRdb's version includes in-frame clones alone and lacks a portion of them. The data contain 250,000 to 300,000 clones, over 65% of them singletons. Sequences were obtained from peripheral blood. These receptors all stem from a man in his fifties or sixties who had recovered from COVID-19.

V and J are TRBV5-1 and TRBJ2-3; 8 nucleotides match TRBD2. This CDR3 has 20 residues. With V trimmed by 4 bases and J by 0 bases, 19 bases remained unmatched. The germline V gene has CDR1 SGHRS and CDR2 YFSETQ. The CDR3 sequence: CASSTTPLGGGTISTDTQYF. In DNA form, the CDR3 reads TGCGCCAGCAGCACGACCCCCCTCGGCGGGGGGACCATTAGCACAGATACGCAGTATTTT.

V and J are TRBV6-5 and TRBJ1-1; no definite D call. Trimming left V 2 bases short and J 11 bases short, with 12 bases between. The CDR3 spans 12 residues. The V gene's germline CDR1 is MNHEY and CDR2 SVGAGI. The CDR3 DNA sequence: TGTGCCAGCAGTTACAGTGGCAAGTCGGCTTTCTTT. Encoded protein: CASSYSGKSAFF.

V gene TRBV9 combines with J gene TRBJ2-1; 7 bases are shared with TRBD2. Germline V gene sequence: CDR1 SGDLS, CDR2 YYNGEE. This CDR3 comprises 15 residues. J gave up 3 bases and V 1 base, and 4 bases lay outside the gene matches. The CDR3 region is CASSVSSGGYNEQFF. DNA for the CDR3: TGTGCCAGCAGCGTATCTTCGGGGGGCTACAATGAGCAGTTCTTC.

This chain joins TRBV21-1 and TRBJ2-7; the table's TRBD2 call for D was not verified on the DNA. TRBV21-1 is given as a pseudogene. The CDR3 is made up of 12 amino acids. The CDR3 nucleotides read TGTGCCAGCAGCAAGGAGGCCTACGAGCAGTACTTC. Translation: CASSKEAYEQYF.

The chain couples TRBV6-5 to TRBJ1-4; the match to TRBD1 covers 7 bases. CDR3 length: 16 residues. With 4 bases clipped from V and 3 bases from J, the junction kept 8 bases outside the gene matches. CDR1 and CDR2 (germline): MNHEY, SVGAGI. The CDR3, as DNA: TGTGCCAGCAGTTTGACAGGGACGGGGTCTAATGAAAAACTGTTTTTT. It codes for CASSLTGTGSNEKLFF.

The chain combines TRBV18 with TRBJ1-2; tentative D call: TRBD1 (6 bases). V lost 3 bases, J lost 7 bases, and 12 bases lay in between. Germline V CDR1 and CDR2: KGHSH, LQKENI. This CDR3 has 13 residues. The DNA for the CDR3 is TGTGCCAGCTCACCCGAGGGGGATGGTGGCTACACCTTC. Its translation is CASSPEGDGGYTF.

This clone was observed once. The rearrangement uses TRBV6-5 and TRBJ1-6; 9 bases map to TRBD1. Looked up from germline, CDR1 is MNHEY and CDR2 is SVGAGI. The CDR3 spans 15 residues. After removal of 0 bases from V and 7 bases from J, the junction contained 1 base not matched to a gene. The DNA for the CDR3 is TGTGCCAGCAGTTACTCCGGACAGGGGAATTCACCCCTCCACTTT. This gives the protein CASSYSGQGNSPLHF.

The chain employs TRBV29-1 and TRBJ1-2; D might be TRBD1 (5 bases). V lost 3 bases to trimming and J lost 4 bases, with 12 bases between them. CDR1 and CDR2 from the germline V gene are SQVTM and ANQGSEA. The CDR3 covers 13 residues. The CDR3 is CSVDYGAVYGYTF. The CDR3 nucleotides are TGCAGCGTTGATTATGGGGCGGTCTATGGCTACACCTTC.

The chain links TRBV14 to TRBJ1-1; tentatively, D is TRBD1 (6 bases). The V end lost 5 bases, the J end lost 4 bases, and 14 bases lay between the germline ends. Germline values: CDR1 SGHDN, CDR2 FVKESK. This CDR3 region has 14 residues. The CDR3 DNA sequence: TGTGCCAGCAGCAACACAAGGGGGGGCACTGAAGCTTTCTTT. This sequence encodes CASSNTRGGTEAFF.

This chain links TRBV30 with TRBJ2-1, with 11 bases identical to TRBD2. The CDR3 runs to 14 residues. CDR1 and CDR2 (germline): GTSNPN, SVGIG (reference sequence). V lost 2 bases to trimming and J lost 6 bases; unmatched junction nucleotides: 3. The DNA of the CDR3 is TGTGCCTGGAGTACTAGCGGGAGTCGCAATGAGCAGTTCTTC. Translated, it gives CAWSTSGSRNEQFF.

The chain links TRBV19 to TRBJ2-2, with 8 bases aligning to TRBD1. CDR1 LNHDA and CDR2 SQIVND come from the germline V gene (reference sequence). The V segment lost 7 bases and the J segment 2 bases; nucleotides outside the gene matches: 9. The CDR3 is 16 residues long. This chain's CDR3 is CASTLLPGGNTGELFF. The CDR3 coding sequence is TGTGCCAGTACCCTGCTGCCAGGGGGCAACACCGGGGAGCTGTTTTTT.

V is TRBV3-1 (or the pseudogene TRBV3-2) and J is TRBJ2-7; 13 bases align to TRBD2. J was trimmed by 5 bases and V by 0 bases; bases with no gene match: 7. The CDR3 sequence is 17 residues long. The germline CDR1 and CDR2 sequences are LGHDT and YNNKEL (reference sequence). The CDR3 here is CASSQETGTSGVNEQYF. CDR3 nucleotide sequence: TGTGCCAGCAGCCAAGAGACGGGGACTAGCGGGGTCAACGAGCAGTACTTC.

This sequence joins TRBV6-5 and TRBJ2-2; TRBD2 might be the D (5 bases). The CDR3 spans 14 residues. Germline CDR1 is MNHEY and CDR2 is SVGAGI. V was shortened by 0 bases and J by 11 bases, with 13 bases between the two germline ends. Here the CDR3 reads CASSYSTGIGELFF. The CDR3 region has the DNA TGTGCCAGCAGTTACTCGACGGGGATCGGTGAGCTGTTTTTT.

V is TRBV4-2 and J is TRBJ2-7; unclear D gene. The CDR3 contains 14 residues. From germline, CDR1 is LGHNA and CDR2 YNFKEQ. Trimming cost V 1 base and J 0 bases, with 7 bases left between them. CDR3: CASSQVGSSYEQYF. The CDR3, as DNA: TGTGCCAGCAGCCAAGTGGGCAGCTCCTACGAGCAGTACTTC.

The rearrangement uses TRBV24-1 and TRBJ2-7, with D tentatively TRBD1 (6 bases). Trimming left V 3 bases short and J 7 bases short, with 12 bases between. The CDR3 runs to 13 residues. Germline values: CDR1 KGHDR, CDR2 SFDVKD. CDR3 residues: CATSDRNRVEQYF. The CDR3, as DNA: TGTGCCACCAGTGATCGTAACAGGGTTGAGCAGTACTTC.

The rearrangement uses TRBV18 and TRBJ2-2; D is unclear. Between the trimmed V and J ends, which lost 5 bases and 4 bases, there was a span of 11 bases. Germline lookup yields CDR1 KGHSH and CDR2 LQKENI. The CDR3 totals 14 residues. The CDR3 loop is CASSSSPGTGELFF. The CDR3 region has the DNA TGTGCCAGCTCATCCTCGCCCGGCACCGGGGAGCTGTTTTTT.